This T cell receptor beta chain was found in a study of cytomegalovirus exposure and HLA in healthy donors. Across the whole study: An earlier analysis identified 117 million unique TCR beta sequences in approximately 190 million T cells.

Concerning this clone: Its target is unknown.

The PCR was carried out with 60 Vbeta primers and 13 Jbeta primers. In the original workflow: There were about 86 million unique TCR beta chains by a later count, and 10 million to 12 million of them were shared. The repertoire was sequenced with immunoSEQ multiplex PCR; TCRdb's copy has only in-frame clones and lacks some. V and J calls plus clone size are reproduced from that table; the DNA served to infer D and trimming. The data hold approximately 74,000 clones, with over 70% observed a single time. This CDR3 region has 15 residues. Germline-derived CDR1 and CDR2 are KGHSH and LQKENI. With 3 bases clipped from V and 6 bases from J, the junction kept 10 bases outside the gene matches. Study findings and constraints: Cytomegalovirus-associated TCR beta chains were listed, numbering some 170. Diagnosis of cytomegalovirus status made by the classifier reportedly showed high specificity and sensitivity.

The TCR was taken from a man aged 60 to 69 in good health and CMV-seropositive. The source material was PBMCs. The rearrangement links TRBV18 to TRBJ1-2, with 7 bases matching TRBD1. The CDR3 reads CASSPQPTGVDGYTF. In nucleotides, the CDR3 is TGTGCCAGCTCACCCCAACCAACAGGGGTTGATGGCTACACCTTC.